Following are 5 T cell receptor beta chains from one sample sequenced in a study of cytomegalovirus exposure and HLA in healthy donors. PCR used 60 Vbeta primers and 13 Jbeta primers. TCRdb's copy holds only in-frame clones and misses some; the assay was immunoSEQ multiplex PCR. Among about 280,000 clones listed, about 90% were seen once. Sequences were obtained from PBMCs. All receptors derive from a woman between 18 and 30 years old in good health and CMV-seronegative.

V is TRBV5-5 and J is TRBJ2-5; 8 bases map to TRBD2. V lost 4 bases to trimming and J lost 4 bases; unmatched junction nucleotides: 6. There are 14 residues in the CDR3. Germline V gene data show CDR1 as SGHKS and CDR2 as YYEKEE (reference sequence). CDR3 in DNA: TGTGCCAGCAGCCCCGGACTAGCTGGAGAGACCCAGTACTTC. This codes for CASSPGLAGETQYF. Together with reference TRBV5-5 and TRBJ2-5, the CDR3 gives the full variable domain: DAGVTQSPTHLIKTRGQQVTLRCSPISGHKSVSWYQQVLGQGPQFIFQYYEKEERGRGNFPDRFSARQFPNYSSELNVNALLLGDSALYLCASSPGLAGETQYFGPGTRLLVL.

This clone was detected once. The CDR3 reads CASSQQGPGDEQFF. The CDR3 region has the DNA TGTGCCAGCAGCCAACAGGGCCCCGGGGATGAGCAGTTCTTC. The chain links TRBV7-8 to TRBJ2-1; a weak D match, TRBD1 (6 bases). Germline loops: CDR1 SGHVS, CDR2 FQNEAQ. V was cut by 5 bases and J by 8 bases, with 16 bases left in between. The CDR3 has 14 amino acids.

The chain joins TRBV4-1 to TRBJ2-1, with a possible D match to TRBD2 (6 bases). The CDR3 runs 14 residues. CDR1 and CDR2 (germline): MGHRA, YSYEKL. V was clipped by 4 bases and J by 8 bases, with 15 bases between them. The CDR3 DNA sequence: TGCGCCAGCAGCCTGGGACTTGACGTCGATGAGCAGTTCTTC. It encodes CASSLGLDVDEQFF.

The chain has TRBV14 and TRBJ2-3, with D tentatively TRBD2 (5 bases). Germline V gives CDR1 SGHDN, CDR2 FVKESK. This CDR3 has 13 amino acids. Trimming stripped 1 base from V and 6 bases from J, with 8 bases between. CDR3 loop: CASSQAGIDTQYF. CDR3 in DNA: TGTGCCAGCAGCCAAGCGGGAATTGATACGCAGTATTTT.

Here the CDR3 DNA reads TGTGCCAGTAGTTCCGGGACAGATGAAAAACTGTTTTTT. It yields the protein CASSSGTDEKLFF. The chain has TRBV19 and TRBJ1-4; TRBD1 aligns across 7 bases. There are 13 residues in the CDR3. With 5 bases clipped from V and 6 bases from J, the junction kept 3 bases outside the gene matches. Germline CDR1 and CDR2: LNHDA and SQIVND (reference sequence).